These 11 T cell receptor beta chains came from one sample sequenced in a study of human T cells and chemical hapten exposure. TCRdb recomputed calls from the RACE reads with MiXCR, one row per CDR3 protein. The sample carries fewer than 300,000 distinct CDR3 sequences, approximately 8.6% recorded once. Time point indicated: pre-sensitization, week 0. As for treatment: therapeutic diphenylcyclopropenone sensitization with weekly scalp DPC. The specimen comprised whole blood, sampled in connection with sensitization to the hapten diphenylcyclopropenone (DPC). Receptors were obtained from a woman between 35 and 50 years old with alopecia areata. Some clones in this sample may be carry-over from other donors' samples.

The chain recombines TRBV6-5 with TRBJ2-7; unclear D gene. The CDR3 extends over 13 amino acids. The germline V and J ends were trimmed by 0 bases and 5 bases, with 8 bases remaining between them. Germline V CDR1 and CDR2: MNHEY, SVGAGI. Written as DNA, the CDR3 is TGTGCCAGCAGTTACTCGTCGGGCCACGAGCAGTACTTC. Its translation is CASSYSSGHEQYF.

J is TRBJ1-5 and V is TRBV12-3 or TRBV12-4; 9 nucleotides line up with TRBD1. J gave up 6 bases and V 4 bases, and 1 base lay outside the gene matches. This CDR3 spans 13 amino acids. In DNA form, the CDR3 reads TGTGCCAGCAGTTCACAGGGGGCTCAGCCCCAGCATTTT. This codes for CASSSQGAQPQHF.

The chain joins TRBV6-4 to TRBJ2-4; D is unclear. From germline, CDR1 is MRHNA and CDR2 SNTAGT. The CDR3 spans 13 residues. Trimming took 7 bases from V and 5 from J, leaving 12 bases between them. The DNA for the CDR3 is TGTGCCAGCAACGATAGGGTTGAAAACATTCAGTACTTC. It yields the protein CASNDRVENIQYF.

The V gene is TRBV6-5, the J gene TRBJ2-7, with 10 bases that match TRBD2. This CDR3 contains 14 residues. Unmatched junction bases numbered 3, after V lost 0 bases and J lost 7 bases. Germline CDR1 is MNHEY and CDR2 is SVGAGI. This CDR3 is CASSYSGLAVEQYF. The CDR3 DNA sequence: TGTGCCAGCAGTTACTCCGGACTAGCGGTAGAGCAGTACTTC.

This clonotype has ten or more counts. The chain is built from TRBV29-1 and TRBJ2-1; 8 nucleotides line up with TRBD2. V lost 2 bases to trimming and J lost 3 bases; unmatched junction nucleotides: 3. The CDR3 has 14 residues. The germline V gene has CDR1 SQVTM and CDR2 ANQGSEA. Written as DNA, the CDR3 is TGCAGCGTTGAATCCGGGACTAGCTACAATGAGCAGTTCTTC. It specifies CSVESGTSYNEQFF.

Regarding this clonotype: Its ends do not fully match the called genes, so a read error is possible. This chain links TRBV3-1 with TRBJ1-3; no clear D gene. CDR3 length: 16 amino acids. CDR1 LGHDT and CDR2 YNNKEL come from the germline V gene (reference sequence). The CDR3 DNA reads as TGTGCCAGCAGCCAAGAATGGATTTACTCTGGAAGCACCATATATTTT. Its protein product is CASSQEWIYSGSTIYF.

The table lists this clonotype with a few counts. The chain is built from TRBV7-2 and TRBJ2-5; D is undetermined. Trimming took off 5 bases at V and 2 bases at J, with 15 bases between the two ends. Germline CDR1 SGHTA, CDR2 FQGNSA. This CDR3 has 15 amino acids. The CDR3 coding sequence is TGTGCCAGCAGCCCCCGAAACTGGTTACAAGAGACCCAGTACTTC. Its translation: CASSPRNWLQETQYF.

This clonotype was seen more than once but under ten times. The chain uses TRBV7-2 and TRBJ2-3; 11 bases map to TRBD1. The length of the CDR3 is 13 residues. Germline CDR1 reads SGHTA; CDR2 reads FQGNSA. V gave up 6 bases and J gave up 8 bases; unmatched junction bases: 4. This chain's CDR3 is CASRSGTGGTQYF. Written as DNA, the CDR3 is TGTGCCAGCAGATCCGGGACAGGGGGTACGCAGTATTTT.

This clonotype was counted many times. The chain is built from TRBV7-2 and TRBJ2-1; a weak D match, TRBD2 (6 bases). V dropped 4 bases and J dropped 4 bases, with 20 bases sitting between them. The CDR3 extends over 17 amino acids. Germline lookup yields CDR1 SGHTA and CDR2 FQGNSA. The DNA for the CDR3 is TGTGCCAGCAGCTATATGCCGTTTAGCGGACTATACAATGAGCAGTTCTTC. Its protein product is CASSYMPFSGLYNEQFF.

The chain couples TRBV7-8 to TRBJ1-1; D ambiguous. This CDR3 region has 16 residues. Trimming shortened V by 3 bases and J by 0 bases, and 14 bases separated the two germline ends. CDR1 and CDR2 (germline): SGHVS, FQNEAQ. DNA for the CDR3: TGTGCCAGCAGCTTCTATAAAAGTGGGCTGAACACTGAAGCTTTCTTT. Its translation is CASSFYKSGLNTEAFF.

As for this clonotype: Germline is not matched at one junction end, which may reflect a read error. The chain links TRBV7-7 to TRBJ2-5; either TRBD1 or TRBD2 may supply D (5 bases each). The V gene's germline CDR1 is SSHAT and CDR2 FNYEAQ (reference sequence). The CDR3 spans 13 residues. CDR3 in DNA: TGTGCTAGCAGTAGGGACGACGGAGAGACCCAGTACTTC. Translation gives CASSRDDGETQYF.